One sample yielded the 25 T cell receptor beta chains listed below, sequenced in a study of cytomegalovirus exposure and HLA in healthy donors. PCR employed 60 Vbeta and 13 Jbeta primers. Clones were read by immunoSEQ multiplex PCR, and TCRdb kept only the in-frame ones, dropping some. The sample lists some 180,000 clones, around 75% occurring once. What was sequenced was PBMCs. These receptors all come from a male donor in good health and CMV-seronegative.

This clone appeared once. The chain couples TRBV9 to TRBJ1-1; weak D call: TRBD1 (6 bases). Between the trimmed V and J ends, which lost 0 bases and 0 bases, there was a span of 15 bases. Germline loops: CDR1 SGDLS, CDR2 YYNGEE. This CDR3 is built from 17 residues. Here the CDR3 reads CASSVGGQSPMNTEAFF. The CDR3 bases are TGTGCCAGCAGCGTAGGGGGGCAAAGCCCAATGAACACTGAAGCTTTCTTT.

The J gene is TRBJ2-3, the V gene TRBV28; 10 positions match TRBD2. The junction had 7 bases not matched to a gene; V was cut back by 2 bases and J by 5 bases. The germline gives CDR1 MDHEN, CDR2 SYDVKM. The CDR3 sequence is 16 residues long. The CDR3 loop reads CASSLQAGGPGDTQYF. CDR3 DNA: TGTGCCAGCAGTTTACAAGCGGGAGGGCCTGGAGATACGCAGTATTTT.

This clone was counted only a few times. V and J are TRBV6-1 and TRBJ2-1; 8 nucleotides match TRBD1. Germline V CDR1 and CDR2: MNHNS, SASEGT. The CDR3 loop spans 15 amino acids. V shed 1 base and J 2 bases; nucleotides not matched to a gene: 1. The chain's CDR3 is CASSEEQGAYNEQFF. CDR3 DNA: TGTGCCAGCAGTGAAGAACAGGGGGCCTACAATGAGCAGTTCTTC.

The V call is TRBV28, the J call TRBJ2-5; the match to TRBD2 covers 14 bases. J was trimmed by 8 bases and V by 3 bases; bases with no gene match: 5. The CDR3 is 15 amino acids. Germline V gene lookup returns CDR1 MDHEN and CDR2 SYDVKM. The CDR3 DNA sequence: TGTGCCAGCAGTTTCCAGACTAGCGGGAGGGAAACCCAGTACTTC. Protein: CASSFQTSGRETQYF.

The genes are TRBV23-1 and TRBJ1-5; a possible D gene is TRBD1 (5 bases). TRBV23-1 is known as an ORF, though its function is uncertain. Between the trimmed V and J ends, which lost 7 bases and 5 bases, there was a span of 18 bases. The length of the CDR3 is 15 residues. The CDR3 bases are TGCGCCAGCAACCCAGGGAAGGTTGTTGATCAGCCCCAGCATTTT. It is translated as CASNPGKVVDQPQHF.

In regard to this clone: The sample carries other DNA sequences with the same CDR3. The V gene is TRBV28, the J gene TRBJ1-2; 9 bases align to TRBD1. The V segment lost 4 bases and the J segment 4 bases; nucleotides outside the gene matches: 4. CDR1 and CDR2 from the germline V gene are MDHEN and SYDVKM. CDR3 size: 14 residues. In DNA form, the CDR3 reads TGTGCCAGCAGTTCCGGGACAGGGCGCTATGGCTACACCTTC. Encoded protein: CASSSGTGRYGYTF.

The V call is TRBV7-2, the J call TRBJ2-5; the D gene is possibly TRBD2 (6 bases). The DNA end favors TRBJ2-7, so the J call may be wrong. There are 14 residues in the CDR3. CDR1 and CDR2 (germline): SGHTA, FQGNSA. CDR3 nucleotide sequence: TGTGCCAGCAGCTTAGTGGGAGGCACCTACGAGCAGTACTTC. Amino acids: CASSLVGGTYEQYF.

This chain connects TRBV25-1 to TRBJ1-6; 10 nucleotides align to TRBD1. V trimming: 6 bases; J trimming: 8 bases; junction bases outside the gene matches: 7. CDR3 length: 15 residues. The V gene's germline CDR1 is MGHDK and CDR2 SYGVNS. CDR3 loop: CASRPRQGADSPLHF. The CDR3 region has the DNA TGTGCCAGCAGGCCCCGACAGGGGGCTGATTCACCCCTCCACTTT.

The V call is TRBV11-2, the J call TRBJ1-3, with unresolved D. There are 14 residues in the CDR3. The V end lost 3 bases, the J end lost 4 bases, and 10 bases lay between the germline ends. Per germline, CDR1 SGHAT and CDR2 FQNNGV. The CDR3 sequence is CASSFGVSGNTIYF. In DNA, the CDR3 is TGTGCCAGCAGCTTCGGGGTGTCAGGAAACACCATATATTTT.

The CDR3 bases are TGTGCCAGCAGCTCAGACGGCCAGGACACTGAAGCTTTCTTT. Its translation: CASSSDGQDTEAFF. The chain has TRBV11-3 and TRBJ1-1; the D is unclear. This CDR3 is 14 amino acids long. Germline V gene lookup returns CDR1 SGHNT and CDR2 YENEEA. V lost 4 bases, J lost 3 bases, and 12 bases lay in between.

V usage is TRBV6-5 and J usage is TRBJ2-7; possible D gene TRBD1, 6 bases. The CDR3 sequence is 15 residues long. V dropped 6 bases and J dropped 3 bases, with 18 bases sitting between them. CDR1 is MNHEY, CDR2 SVGAGI, per germline. This CDR3 reads CASSLLTGMNYEQYF. Here the CDR3 DNA reads TGTGCCAGCAGCCTACTGACAGGAATGAACTACGAGCAGTACTTC.

V gene TRBV6-1 combines with J gene TRBJ1-5, with TRBD1 as a possible D gene (6 bases). Looked up from germline, CDR1 is MNHNS and CDR2 is SASEGT. This CDR3 has 15 residues. Trimming took 6 bases from V and 0 from J, leaving 12 bases between them. CDR3 nucleotides: TGTGCCAGCAGGGGGGCAGGGAATAGCAATCAGCCCCAGCATTTT. It specifies CASRGAGNSNQPQHF.

This chain joins TRBV6-5 and TRBJ1-2, with D unclear. Trimming took 2 bases from V and 4 from J, leaving 17 bases between them. From germline, CDR1 is MNHEY and CDR2 SVGAGI. CDR3 size: 16 residues. The CDR3 nucleotides are TGTGCCAGCAGTTACGGGTTGGTCCCCGGGAGCTATGGCTACACCTTC. Protein sequence: CASSYGLVPGSYGYTF.

The chain couples TRBV30 to TRBJ1-2; 7 bases align to TRBD1. The V gene end was trimmed by 2 bases and the J gene end by 4 bases; junction bases not matched to a gene: 7. This CDR3 is built from 14 residues. From germline, CDR1 is GTSNPN and CDR2 SVGIG (reference sequence). In DNA form, the CDR3 reads TGTGCCTGGAGTCCCGGGACAGTGATCTATGGCTACACCTTC. Its protein product is CAWSPGTVIYGYTF.

The sample holds a few counts of this clone. This sequence joins TRBV4-1 and TRBJ2-1; TRBD2 agrees at 15 bases. Trimming took 4 bases from V and 0 from J; bases not matched to a gene: 10. CDR3 size: 20 residues. CDR1 and CDR2 (germline): MGHRA, YSYEKL. CDR3 residues: CASSRIGLAGGPSSYNEQFF. Here the CDR3 DNA reads TGCGCCAGCAGCCGGATTGGACTAGCGGGAGGGCCTAGCTCCTACAATGAGCAGTTCTTC.

This sequence joins TRBV5-1 and TRBJ2-7, with D possibly TRBD1 on 6 matching bases. CDR3 length: 15 residues. V lost 1 base to trimming and J lost 3 bases, with 14 bases between them. The germline V gene has CDR1 SGHRS and CDR2 YFSETQ. The CDR3 loop reads CASSLTGRRGYEQYF. CDR3 coding DNA: TGCGCCAGCAGCTTGACAGGGCGACGCGGCTACGAGCAGTACTTC.

J is TRBJ1-1 and V is TRBV6-5; D perhaps matches TRBD1 (5 bases). Trimming shortened V by 5 bases and J by 4 bases, and 8 bases separated the two germline ends. The germline V gene encodes CDR1 MNHEY and CDR2 SVGAGI. CDR3 length: 12 amino acids. The CDR3 loop reads CASSTGGTEAFF. In DNA form, the CDR3 reads TGTGCCAGCAGTACGGGGGGCACTGAAGCTTTCTTT.

This clone was seen a handful of times. V is TRBV11-2 and J is TRBJ2-1, with D tentatively TRBD2 (6 bases). This CDR3 is built from 16 residues. The V end lost 6 bases, the J end lost 9 bases, and 24 bases lay between the germline ends. CDR1 and CDR2 from the germline V gene are SGHAT and FQNNGV. In nucleotides, the CDR3 is TGTGCCAGCAGAGGTTACCGGGACTCCACGGTGGGTGAGCAGTTCTTC. Its translation is CASRGYRDSTVGEQFF.

The chain carries TRBV4-3 and TRBJ1-2; possible D gene TRBD1, 6 bases. Germline V lookup: CDR1 LGHNA, CDR2 YSLEER. V lost 0 bases, J lost 7 bases, and 12 bases lay in between. This CDR3 has 14 residues. Written as DNA, the CDR3 is TGCGCCAGCAGCCAAGATACAGGGACGGCTGGCTACACCTTC. This encodes CASSQDTGTAGYTF.

This clone occurred once. The CDR3 protein is CASSEQGVTEAFF. For the CDR3, the DNA is TGTGCCAGCAGTGAGCAGGGTGTCACTGAAGCTTTCTTT. The gene calls are TRBV25-1 and TRBJ1-1, with D perhaps TRBD1 (5 bases). Trimming stripped 3 bases from V and 4 bases from J, with 9 bases between. Germline values: CDR1 MGHDK, CDR2 SYGVNS. This CDR3 has 13 amino acids.

The CDR3 DNA reads TGCAGCGTTCAGGATTCCGGGACAGGGTTTCAGCCCCAGCATTTT. This encodes CSVQDSGTGFQPQHF. The gene calls are TRBV29-1 and TRBJ1-5; 9 bases are shared with TRBD1. The CDR3 is made up of 15 amino acids. V dropped 5 bases and J dropped 6; count of bases not matched to a gene: 11. In germline, CDR1 is SQVTM, CDR2 ANQGSEA.

This clone was recorded only once. The rearrangement links TRBV5-1 to TRBJ2-1, with 11 bases identical to TRBD2. The CDR3 sequence is 18 residues long. V was clipped by 4 bases and J by 1 base; unmatched bases: 10. Germline V gene lookup returns CDR1 SGHRS and CDR2 YFSETQ. The CDR3 spells CASSLSTSGVLSYNEQFF. CDR3 nucleotides: TGCGCCAGCAGCCTTTCGACTAGCGGGGTTTTATCCTACAATGAGCAGTTCTTC.

The CDR3 DNA follows: TGCGCCAGCAGCTTGGGCCGTACAGGGGGCACTGAAGCTTTCTTT. This sequence encodes CASSLGRTGGTEAFF. V is TRBV5-1 and J is TRBJ1-1; 8 nucleotides line up with TRBD1. The CDR3 is 15 amino acids. The germline CDR1 and CDR2 sequences are SGHRS and YFSETQ. Germline trimming cut 0 bases from V and 4 bases from J; bases unmatched to any gene: 5.

This clone was observed a single time. This sequence joins TRBV5-4 and TRBJ1-1, with D possibly being TRBD1 (5 bases). The V gene lost 2 bases and the J gene lost 4 bases, with 21 bases spanning the gap. Germline V gives CDR1 SGHNT, CDR2 YYREEE (reference sequence). CDR3 size: 17 residues. The CDR3 DNA follows: TGTGCCAGCAGCTTTGGGCAGGGTGTATTTCTGGGCACTGAAGCTTTCTTT. Amino acids: CASSFGQGVFLGTEAFF. The full variable domain, with the rest looked up from reference TRBV5-4 and TRBJ1-1, is ETGVTQSPTHLIKTRGQQVTLRCSSQSGHNTVSWYQQALGQGPQFIFQYYREEENGRGNFPPRFSGLQFPNYSSELNVNALELDDSALYLCASSFGQGVFLGTEAFFGQGTRLTVV.

The chain links TRBV4-1 to TRBJ2-7; no firm D call. The ends were cut back, 0 bases at V and 6 bases at J, with 6 bases in the middle. Germline V lookup: CDR1 MGHRA, CDR2 YSYEKL. This CDR3 region has 12 residues. The CDR3 coding sequence is TGCGCCAGCAGCCAAGACCCATCCGAGCAGTACTTC. Protein product: CASSQDPSEQYF.